The 4 T cell receptor beta chains below were found in one sample sequenced in a study of shared clonotypes between healthy human individuals. Data came from immunoSEQ multiplex PCR; TCRdb stores just in-frame clones and leaves some out. Of hundreds of thousands of clones listed, more than 70% are singletons. Sequenced material: memory CD4+ T cells sorted from blood. Documented subset: CD45RA-negative fraction. The source is a woman aged 25 to 39 in good health.

This CDR3 is CASSGRNRAGPLLSGNTIYF. CDR3 DNA: TGTGCCAGCAGTGGGAGGAATAGGGCAGGGCCACTACTCTCTGGAAACACCATATATTTT. The V call is TRBV6-1, the J call TRBJ1-3, with D possibly TRBD1 on 5 matching bases. CDR3 length equals 20 residues. Trimming removed 4 bases at V and 0 bases at J, with 25 bases between. The V gene's germline CDR1 is MNHNS and CDR2 SASEGT.

This clone has only a few counts. The CDR3 DNA sequence: TGTGCCAGCAGTTTAGTCACGGGGGCAACCGGGAATGAGCAGTTCTTC. This encodes CASSLVTGATGNEQFF. The chain employs TRBV28 and TRBJ2-1; D may correspond to TRBD1 or TRBD2 (6 bases each). With 2 bases removed from V and 7 bases from J, the gap between germline ends came to 18 bases. The CDR3 has 16 residues. Per the germline V gene, CDR1 is MDHEN and CDR2 is SYDVKM.

This clone showed up just a few times. This rearrangement joins TRBV27 to TRBJ1-5, with 7 bases that match TRBD1. The CDR3 has 14 amino acids. The V gene's germline CDR1 is MNHEY and CDR2 SMNVEV (reference sequence). V shed 6 bases and J 4 bases; nucleotides not matched to a gene: 6. The CDR3 sequence is CASRVTGWNQPQHF. The CDR3 coding sequence is TGTGCCAGCAGGGTGACAGGGTGGAATCAGCCCCAGCATTTT.

V usage is TRBV7-9 and J usage is TRBJ2-3, with 7 bases that match TRBD2. The length of the CDR3 is 15 residues. In germline, CDR1 is SEHNR, CDR2 FQNEAQ (reference sequence). V was clipped by 3 bases and J by 8 bases; unmatched bases: 11. CDR3 in DNA: TGTGCCAGCAGCTTGGAAGAGCGGGATAATGGTACGCAGTATTTT. This translates into CASSLEERDNGTQYF.